This T cell receptor (beta chain) was found in a study of CD8 T cells in ankylosing spondylitis. MiXCR was run by TCRdb on the 5' RACE reads, yielding one entry per CDR3 protein. The sample includes about 39,000 distinct CDR3 sequences, 2.5% to 3.5% of them seen just once. Many counts were recorded for this clonotype. The antigen is unknown. Study results and limitations: Seemingly characteristic of ankylosing spondylitis blood was a TCR beta motif consisting of about 8 highly homologous variants. Before this, some motif variants had been reported in reactive arthritis synovial fluid and blood.

From germline, CDR1 is SGDLS and CDR2 YYNGEE. V was trimmed by 6 bases and J by 0 bases, leaving 11 bases between them. This CDR3 spans 14 amino acids. This sequence originates from a male donor with ankylosing spondylitis or in good health (not recorded which). The chain has TRBV9 and TRBJ2-3; D may be TRBD2 (6 bases). Sequenced sample: blood, either unsorted or a sorted T cell fraction (not recorded which). The CDR3 sequence: CASTRGLSTDTQYF. The CDR3 nucleotides are TGTGCCAGCACGAGGGGACTTAGCACAGATACGCAGTATTTT. The variable domain in full, completed from reference TRBV9 and TRBJ2-3, reads DSGVTQTPKHLITATGQRVTLRCSPRSGDLSVYWYQQSLDQGLQFLIQYYNGEERAKGNILERFSAQQFPDLHSELNLSSLELGDSALYFCASTRGLSTDTQYFGPGTRLTVL.